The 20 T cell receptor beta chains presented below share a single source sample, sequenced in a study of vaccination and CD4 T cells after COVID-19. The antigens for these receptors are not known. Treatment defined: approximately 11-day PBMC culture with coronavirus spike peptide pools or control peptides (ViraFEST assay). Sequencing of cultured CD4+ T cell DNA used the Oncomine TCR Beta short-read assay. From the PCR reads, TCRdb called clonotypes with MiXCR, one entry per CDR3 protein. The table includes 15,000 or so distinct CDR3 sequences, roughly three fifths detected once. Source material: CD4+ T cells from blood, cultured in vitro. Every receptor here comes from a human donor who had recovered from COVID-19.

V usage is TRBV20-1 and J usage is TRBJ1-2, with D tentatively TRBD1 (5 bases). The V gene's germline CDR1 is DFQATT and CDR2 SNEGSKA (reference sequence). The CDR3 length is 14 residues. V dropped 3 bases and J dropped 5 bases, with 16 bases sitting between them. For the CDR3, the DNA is TGCAGTGCTAGTGAAGCGGCAGGGATATATGGCTACACCTTC. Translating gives CSASEAAGIYGYTF.

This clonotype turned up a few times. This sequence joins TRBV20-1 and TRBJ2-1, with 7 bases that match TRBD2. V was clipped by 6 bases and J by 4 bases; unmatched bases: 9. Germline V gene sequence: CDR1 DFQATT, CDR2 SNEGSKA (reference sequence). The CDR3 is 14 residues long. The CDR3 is CSALASGLYNEQFF. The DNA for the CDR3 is TGCAGTGCGCTCGCTAGCGGACTATACAATGAGCAGTTCTTC.

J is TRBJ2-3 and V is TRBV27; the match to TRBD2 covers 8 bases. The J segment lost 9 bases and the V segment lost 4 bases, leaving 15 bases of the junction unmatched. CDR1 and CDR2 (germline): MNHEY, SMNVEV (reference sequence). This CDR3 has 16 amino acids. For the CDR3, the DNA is TGTGCCAGCAGTTCGAAAAGCGGGAGCGCTTCAAGGACGCAGTATTTT. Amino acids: CASSSKSGSASRTQYF.

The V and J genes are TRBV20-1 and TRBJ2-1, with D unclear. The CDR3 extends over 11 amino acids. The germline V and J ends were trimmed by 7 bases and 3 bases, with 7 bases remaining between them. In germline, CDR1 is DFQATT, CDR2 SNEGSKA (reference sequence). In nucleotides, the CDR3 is TGCAGTGTCGACGGCTACAATGAGCAGTTCTTC. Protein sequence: CSVDGYNEQFF.

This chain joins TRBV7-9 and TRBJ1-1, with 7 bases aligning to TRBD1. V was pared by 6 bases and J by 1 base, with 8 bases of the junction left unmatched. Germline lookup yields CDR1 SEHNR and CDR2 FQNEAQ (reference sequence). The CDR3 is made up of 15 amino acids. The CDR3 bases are TGTGCCAGCAGACCTAGGGAGGGGGCGAACACTGAAGCTTTCTTT. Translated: CASRPREGANTEAFF.

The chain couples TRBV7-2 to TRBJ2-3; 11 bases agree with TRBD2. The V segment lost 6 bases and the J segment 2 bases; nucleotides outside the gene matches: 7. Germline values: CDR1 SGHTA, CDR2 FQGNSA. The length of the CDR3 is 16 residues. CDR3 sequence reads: CASSLTSGSNTDTQYF. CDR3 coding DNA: TGTGCCAGCAGTCTTACTAGCGGGAGCAACACAGATACGCAGTATTTT.

The CDR3 protein is CASSLDPSNTEAFF. The CDR3 nucleotides read TGTGCCAGCAGCTTAGACCCCTCGAACACTGAAGCTTTCTTT. The gene calls are TRBV7-2 and TRBJ1-1; the D is unclear. Germline V lookup: CDR1 SGHTA, CDR2 FQGNSA. The CDR3 runs 14 residues. Trimming cost V 1 base and J 1 base, with 7 bases left between them.

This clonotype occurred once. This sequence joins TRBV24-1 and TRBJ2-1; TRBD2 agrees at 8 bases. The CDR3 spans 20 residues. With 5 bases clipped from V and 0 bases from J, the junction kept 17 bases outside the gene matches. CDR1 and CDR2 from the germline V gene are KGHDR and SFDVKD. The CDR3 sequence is CATSGGGGSAPSTSYNEQFF. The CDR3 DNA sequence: TGTGCCACCAGTGGGGGCGGGGGGAGTGCCCCATCCACCTCCTACAATGAGCAGTTCTTC.

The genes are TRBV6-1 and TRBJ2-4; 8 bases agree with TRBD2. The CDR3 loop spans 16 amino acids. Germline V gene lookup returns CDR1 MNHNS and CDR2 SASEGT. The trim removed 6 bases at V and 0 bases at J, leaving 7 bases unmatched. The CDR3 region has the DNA TGTGCCAGCAGCCGCGCGGGGGGTACAGCCAAAAACATTCAGTACTTC. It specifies CASSRAGGTAKNIQYF.

CDR3 amino acids: CASSLLGSANSPLHF. The CDR3 DNA reads TGTGCCAGCAGTTTACTCGGATCCGCTAATTCACCCCTCCACTTT. The rearrangement joins TRBV27 to TRBJ1-6; D gene uncertain. The germline gives CDR1 MNHEY, CDR2 SMNVEV (reference sequence). Trimming stripped 2 bases from V and 6 bases from J, with 11 bases between. The CDR3 has 15 residues.

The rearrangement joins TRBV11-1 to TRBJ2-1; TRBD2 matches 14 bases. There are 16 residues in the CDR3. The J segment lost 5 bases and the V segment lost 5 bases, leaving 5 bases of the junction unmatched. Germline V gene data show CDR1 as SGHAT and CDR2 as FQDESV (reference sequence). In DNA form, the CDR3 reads TGTGCCAGCAGCCGCCGACTAGCGGGAGGGAACAATGAGCAGTTCTTC. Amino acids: CASSRRLAGGNNEQFF. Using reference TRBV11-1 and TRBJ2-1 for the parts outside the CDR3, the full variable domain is EAEVAQSPRYKITEKSQAVAFWCDPISGHATLYWYRQILGQGPELLVQFQDESVVDDSQLPKDRFSAERLKGVDSTLKIQPAELGDSAMYLCASSRRLAGGNNEQFFGPGTRLTVL.

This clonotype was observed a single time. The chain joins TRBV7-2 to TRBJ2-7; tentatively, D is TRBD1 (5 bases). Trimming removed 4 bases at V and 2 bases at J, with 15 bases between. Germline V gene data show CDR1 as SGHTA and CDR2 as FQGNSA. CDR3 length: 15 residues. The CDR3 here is CASSYLQGGPYEQYF. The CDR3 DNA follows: TGTGCCAGCAGCTACCTCCAGGGCGGCCCCTACGAGCAGTACTTC.

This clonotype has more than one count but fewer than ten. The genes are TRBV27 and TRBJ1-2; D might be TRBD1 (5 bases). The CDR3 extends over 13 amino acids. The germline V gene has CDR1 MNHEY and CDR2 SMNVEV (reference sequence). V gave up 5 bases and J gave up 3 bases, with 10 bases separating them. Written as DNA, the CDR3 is TGTGCCAGCAGTACCGGGACGTACTATGGCTACACCTTC. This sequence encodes CASSTGTYYGYTF.

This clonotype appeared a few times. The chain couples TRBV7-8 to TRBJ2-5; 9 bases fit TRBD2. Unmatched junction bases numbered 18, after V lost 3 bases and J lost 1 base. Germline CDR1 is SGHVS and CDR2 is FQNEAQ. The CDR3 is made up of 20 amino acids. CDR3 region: CASSFRGLASPETPQETQYF. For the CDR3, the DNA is TGTGCCAGCAGCTTTCGGGGACTAGCATCTCCCGAAACCCCCCAAGAGACCCAGTACTTC.

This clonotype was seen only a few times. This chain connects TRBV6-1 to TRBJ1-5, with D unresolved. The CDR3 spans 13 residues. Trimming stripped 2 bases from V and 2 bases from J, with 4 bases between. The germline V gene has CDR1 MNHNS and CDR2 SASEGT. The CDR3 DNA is TGTGCCAGCAGTGAACGAGGCAATCAGCCCCAGCATTTT. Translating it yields CASSERGNQPQHF.

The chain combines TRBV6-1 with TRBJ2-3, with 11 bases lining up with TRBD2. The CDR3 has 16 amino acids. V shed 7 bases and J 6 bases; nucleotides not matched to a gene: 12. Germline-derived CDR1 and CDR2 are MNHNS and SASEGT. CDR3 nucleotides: TGTGCCAGCACCGGACTAGCGGGCACGGGATTTGATACGCAGTATTTT. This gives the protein CASTGLAGTGFDTQYF.

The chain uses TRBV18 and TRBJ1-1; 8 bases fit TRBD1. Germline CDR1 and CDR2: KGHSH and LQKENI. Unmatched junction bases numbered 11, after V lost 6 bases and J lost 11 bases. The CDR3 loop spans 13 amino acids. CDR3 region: CASSQQDREVAFF. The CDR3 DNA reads TGTGCCAGCTCCCAACAGGACAGGGAGGTTGCTTTCTTT.

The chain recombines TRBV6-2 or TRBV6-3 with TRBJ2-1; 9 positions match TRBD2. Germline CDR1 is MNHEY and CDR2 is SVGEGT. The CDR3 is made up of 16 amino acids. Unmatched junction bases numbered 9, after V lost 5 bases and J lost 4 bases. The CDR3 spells CASSTLLAGAYNEQFF. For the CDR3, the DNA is TGTGCCAGCAGTACCCTACTAGCGGGCGCTTACAATGAGCAGTTCTTC.

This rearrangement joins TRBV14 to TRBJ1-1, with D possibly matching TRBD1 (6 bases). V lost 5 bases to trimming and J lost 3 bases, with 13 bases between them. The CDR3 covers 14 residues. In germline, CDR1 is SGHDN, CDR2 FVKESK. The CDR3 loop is CASSSRGIDTEAFF. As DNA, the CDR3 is TGTGCCAGCAGCTCGAGGGGGATAGACACTGAAGCTTTCTTT.

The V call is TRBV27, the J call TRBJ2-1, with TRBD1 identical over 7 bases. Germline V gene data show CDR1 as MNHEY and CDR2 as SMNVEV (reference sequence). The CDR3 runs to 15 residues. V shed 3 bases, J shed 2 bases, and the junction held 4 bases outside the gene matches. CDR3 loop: CASSFDRVTYNEQFF. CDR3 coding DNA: TGTGCCAGCAGTTTCGACAGGGTCACCTACAATGAGCAGTTCTTC.